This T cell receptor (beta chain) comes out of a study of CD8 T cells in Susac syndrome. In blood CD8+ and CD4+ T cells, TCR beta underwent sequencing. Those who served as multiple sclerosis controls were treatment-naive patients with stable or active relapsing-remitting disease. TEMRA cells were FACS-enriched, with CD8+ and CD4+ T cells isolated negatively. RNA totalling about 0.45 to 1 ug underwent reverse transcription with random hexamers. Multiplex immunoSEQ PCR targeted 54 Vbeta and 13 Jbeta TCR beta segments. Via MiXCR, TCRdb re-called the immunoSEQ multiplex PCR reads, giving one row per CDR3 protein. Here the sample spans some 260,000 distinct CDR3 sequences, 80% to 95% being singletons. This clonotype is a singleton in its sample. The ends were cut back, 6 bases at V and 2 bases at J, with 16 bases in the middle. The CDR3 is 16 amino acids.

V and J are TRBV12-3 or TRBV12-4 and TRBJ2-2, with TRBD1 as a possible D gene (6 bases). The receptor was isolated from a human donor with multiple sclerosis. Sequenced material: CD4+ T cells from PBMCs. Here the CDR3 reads CASRKPLQGNTGELFF. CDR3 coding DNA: TGTGCCAGCAGAAAACCCCTACAGGGTAACACCGGGGAGCTGTTTTTT.